The clone carrying this T cell receptor beta chain has ten or more counts. What it binds is not known. The source of the sample is a study of metastatic and nonmetastatic thyroid tumors. Study-wide background: Malignant and benign thyroid patients had repertoires compared in peripheral blood and tumor or nodule tissue.

This CDR3 has 15 amino acids. V shed 6 bases and J 3 bases; nucleotides not matched to a gene: 4. The V gene's germline CDR1 is MRHNA and CDR2 SNTAGT. Points from the study as a whole: Benign nodules reportedly had significantly lower TCR beta diversity than malignant thyroid tumors in blood and tumor.

Each patient went into thyroid surgery without having received any treatment. In the source study's methods: A distant-metastasis classifier for papillary thyroid cancer was built using CDR3 differences across clinicopathological groups. TCRdb redid the clone calls on the PCR reads using MiXCR. The V and J calls reflect TCRdb's pipeline rather than the authors' work. The profile shows 8,500 to 13,000 clones, roughly 26% of them singletons. The material sequenced was tumor tissue. This clonotype was sampled from a female donor with papillary thyroid cancer or a benign thyroid nodule (not recorded which). Some clones in this sample may be carry-over from other donors' samples. The chain employs TRBV6-4 and TRBJ2-2; TRBD1 matches at 10 bases. The CDR3 loop reads CASRPGTGDTGELFF. The CDR3 DNA is TGTGCCAGCAGGCCCGGGACAGGGGACACCGGGGAGCTGTTTTTT.